Given below is one TCR beta chain in context. The sample belongs to a study of blood T cell repertoires in COVID-19. Across the study: COVID-19 samples collected from the United States, Italy and Spain covered acute and convalescent phases.

Produced via immunoSEQ multiplex PCR; TCRdb's table is partial and in-frame only. The repertoire holds around 95,000 clones, with 80% as singletons. This clonotype originated in a woman in her 70s with acute or convalescent COVID-19. The sample taken for sequencing was peripheral blood.

The CDR3 nucleotides are TGTGCCAGCAGCACTGACAGGGGGCCCTACGAGCAGTACTTC. This translates into CASSTDRGPYEQYF. The V call is TRBV7-2, the J call TRBJ2-7; 10 bases line up with TRBD1. The germline V gene encodes CDR1 SGHTA and CDR2 FQGNSA. Trimming cost V 5 bases and J 2 bases; bases outside gene matches: 3. This CDR3 region has 14 residues. Full variable domain (rest looked up from reference TRBV7-2 and TRBJ2-7): GAGVSQSPSNKVTEKGKDVELRCDPISGHTALYWYRQSLGQGLEFLIYFQGNSAPDKSGLPSDRFSAERTGGSVSTLTIQRTQQEDSAVYLCASSTDRGPYEQYFGPGTRLTVT.